These T cell receptor beta chains were read from a single sample in a study of T cell responses to AZD1222 COVID-19 vaccine. Sequenced by immunoSEQ multiplex PCR; TCRdb stores in-frame clones only, minus some. The sample has about 110,000 clones, around 83% seen once. This sample comprised peripheral blood, obtained on day 0 of AZD1222 vaccination. The receptors were gathered from an adult in good health. The CDR3 runs from the conserved cysteine through the conserved F or W. Each record gives: D gene, V gene, J gene, CDR3 protein. D genes are given only for firm matches.

D gene: -; V gene: TRBV6-1; J gene: TRBJ2-7; CDR3 protein: CASSDRGEQYF
D gene: -; V gene: TRBV28; J gene: TRBJ1-6; CDR3 protein: CASNPGQATPLHF
D gene: -; V gene: TRBV7-2; J gene: TRBJ1-5; CDR3 protein: CASSLGQTSNQPQHF
D gene: -; V gene: TRBV21-1; J gene: TRBJ2-1; CDR3 protein: CASSSYRDRVHNEQFF
D gene: TRBD1; V gene: TRBV7-9; J gene: TRBJ2-2; CDR3 protein: CASSRQGVTGELFF
D gene: -; V gene: TRBV5-1; J gene: TRBJ1-4; CDR3 protein: CASSPGDSSNEKLFF
D gene: -; V gene: TRBV5-1; J gene: TRBJ1-1; CDR3 protein: CASTQATGRNTEAFF
D gene: -; V gene: TRBV5-1; J gene: TRBJ1-5; CDR3 protein: CASSLAGRDQPQHF
D gene: -; V gene: TRBV12-3/TRBV12-4; J gene: TRBJ2-7; CDR3 protein: CASSGRGGGEQYF
D gene: -; V gene: TRBV2; J gene: TRBJ2-3; CDR3 protein: CASSGTVTDTQYF
D gene: -; V gene: TRBV7-9; J gene: TRBJ1-2; CDR3 protein: CASSLTGPYTF
D gene: -; V gene: TRBV28; J gene: TRBJ1-5; CDR3 protein: CASSSPGTLGNQPQHF
D gene: TRBD1; V gene: TRBV18; J gene: TRBJ1-1; CDR3 protein: CASSPPGQRYTEAFF
D gene: -; V gene: TRBV6-6; J gene: TRBJ1-5; CDR3 protein: CASSYSRDQPQHF
D gene: -; V gene: TRBV6-5; J gene: TRBJ1-2; CDR3 protein: CASNPTVRVGYGYTF
D gene: -; V gene: TRBV28; J gene: TRBJ1-5; CDR3 protein: CASSLGSNQPQHF
D gene: -; V gene: TRBV12-3/TRBV12-4; J gene: TRBJ1-5; CDR3 protein: CASSSNDNQPQHF